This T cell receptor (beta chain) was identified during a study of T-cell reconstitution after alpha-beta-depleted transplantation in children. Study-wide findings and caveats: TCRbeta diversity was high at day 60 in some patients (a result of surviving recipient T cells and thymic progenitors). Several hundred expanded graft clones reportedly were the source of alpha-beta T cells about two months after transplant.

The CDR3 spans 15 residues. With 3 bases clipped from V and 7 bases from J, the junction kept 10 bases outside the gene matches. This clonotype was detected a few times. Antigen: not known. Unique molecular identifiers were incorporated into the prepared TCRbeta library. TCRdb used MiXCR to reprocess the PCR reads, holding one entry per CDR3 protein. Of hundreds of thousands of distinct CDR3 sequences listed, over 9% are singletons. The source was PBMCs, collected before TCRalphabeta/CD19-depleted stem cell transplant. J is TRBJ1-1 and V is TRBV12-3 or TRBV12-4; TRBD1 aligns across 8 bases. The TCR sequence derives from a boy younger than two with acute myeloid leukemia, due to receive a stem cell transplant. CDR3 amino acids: CASSFHSTGVNEAFF. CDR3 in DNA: TGTGCCAGCAGTTTCCACTCGACAGGGGTCAATGAAGCTTTCTTT.